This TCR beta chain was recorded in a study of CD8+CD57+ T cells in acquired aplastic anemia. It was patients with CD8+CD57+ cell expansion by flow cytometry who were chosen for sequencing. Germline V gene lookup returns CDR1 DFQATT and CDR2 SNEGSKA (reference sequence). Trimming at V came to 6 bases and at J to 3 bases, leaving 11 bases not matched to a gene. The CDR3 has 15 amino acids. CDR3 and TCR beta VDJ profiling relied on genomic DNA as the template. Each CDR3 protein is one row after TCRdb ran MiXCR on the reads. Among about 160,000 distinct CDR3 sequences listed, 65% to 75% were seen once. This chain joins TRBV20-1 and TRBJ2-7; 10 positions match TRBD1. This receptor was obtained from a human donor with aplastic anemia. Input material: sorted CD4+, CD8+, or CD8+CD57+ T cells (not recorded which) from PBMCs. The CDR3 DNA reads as TGCAGTGCCAAGCGATCGGGACAGGGGCACTACGAGCAGTACTTC. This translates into CSAKRSGQGHYEQYF.